The clone carrying this T cell receptor (beta chain) was observed once. What it binds is not known. V gave up 6 bases and J gave up 8 bases; unmatched junction bases: 4. Looked up from germline, CDR1 is MDHEN and CDR2 is SYDVKM. The CDR3 totals 12 residues. The sample belongs to a study of shared clonotypes between healthy human individuals. The assay used deep level. Profiled with immunoSEQ multiplex PCR; TCRdb holds only in-frame clones, not every one. The sample gives roughly 500,000 clones, about 96% of which show up once; approximately 0.06% is in the top ten. General study findings and limits: Estimated richness was generally greater in naive than memory subsets.

The chain joins TRBV28 to TRBJ2-1; 7 bases map to TRBD2. This TCR came from a young woman in good health. Sequenced input: naive CD4+ T cells sorted from blood. Subset in this sample: CD45RA+ positively selected. The CDR3 protein is CASRGGTDEQFF. As DNA, the CDR3 is TGTGCCAGCAGGGGGGGGACCGATGAGCAGTTCTTC.